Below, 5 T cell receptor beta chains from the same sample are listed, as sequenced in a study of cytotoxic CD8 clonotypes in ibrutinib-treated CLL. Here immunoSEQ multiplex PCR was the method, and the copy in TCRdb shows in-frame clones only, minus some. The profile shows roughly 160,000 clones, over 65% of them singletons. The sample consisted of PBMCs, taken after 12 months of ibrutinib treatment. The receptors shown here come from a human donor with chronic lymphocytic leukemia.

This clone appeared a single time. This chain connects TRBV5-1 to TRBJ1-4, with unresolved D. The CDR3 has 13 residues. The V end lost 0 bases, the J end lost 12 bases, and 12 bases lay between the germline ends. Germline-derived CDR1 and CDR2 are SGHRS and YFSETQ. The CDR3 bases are TGCGCCAGCAGCTTGGTAGGCGGGAGGGAACTGTTTTTT. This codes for CASSLVGGRELFF.

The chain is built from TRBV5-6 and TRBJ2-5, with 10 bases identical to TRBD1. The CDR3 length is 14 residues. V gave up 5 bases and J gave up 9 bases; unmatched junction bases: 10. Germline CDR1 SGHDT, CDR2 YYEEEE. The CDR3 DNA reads TGTGCCAGCAGTTTTGGGACAGGGGCAGGACCCCAGTACTTC. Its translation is CASSFGTGAGPQYF.

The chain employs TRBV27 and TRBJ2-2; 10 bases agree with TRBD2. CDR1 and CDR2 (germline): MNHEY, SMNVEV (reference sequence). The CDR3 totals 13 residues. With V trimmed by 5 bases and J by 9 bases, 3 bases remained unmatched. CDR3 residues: CASSRTSGRELFF. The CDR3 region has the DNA TGTGCCAGCAGTCGGACTAGCGGAAGGGAGCTGTTTTTT.

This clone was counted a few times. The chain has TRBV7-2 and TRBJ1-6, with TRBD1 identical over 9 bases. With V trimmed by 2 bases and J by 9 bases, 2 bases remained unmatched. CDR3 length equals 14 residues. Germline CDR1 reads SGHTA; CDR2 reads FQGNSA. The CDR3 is CASSLTQGASPLHF. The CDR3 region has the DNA TGTGCCAGCAGCTTAACACAGGGGGCTTCACCCCTCCACTTT.

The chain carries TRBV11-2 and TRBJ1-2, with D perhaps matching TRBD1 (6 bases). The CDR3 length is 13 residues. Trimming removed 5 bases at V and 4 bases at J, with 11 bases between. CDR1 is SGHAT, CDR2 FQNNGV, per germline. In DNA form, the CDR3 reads TGTGCCAGCAGCCTCCAGGGGCTCTATGGCTACACCTTC. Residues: CASSLQGLYGYTF.